This T cell receptor beta chain comes out of a study of T cells in Graves' hyperthyroidism and ophthalmopathy. Study-wide results and limits: Separation of ophthalmopathy from stable hyperthyroidism was achieved by a 13 V-J model. The model anticipated ophthalmopathy a median about six months pre-onset.

This clonotype occurred many times. Its antigen is still unknown. Patients were aged 18 to 65, had disease duration under 2 months, and had newly diagnosed hyperthyroidism. CDR3 size: 16 residues. The V gene's germline CDR1 is SGHDN and CDR2 FVKESK. V was trimmed by 0 bases and J by 8 bases, leaving 14 bases between them. Amplified TCR beta CDR3 regions came from RNA transcripts. First-round RT-PCR targeting the TCR CDR3 was performed with the HTBI primer set. TCRdb called the multiplex PCR reads again in MiXCR, with one record for every CDR3 protein. The table includes 650,000 to 700,000 distinct CDR3 sequences, roughly 17% detected once.

This receptor was identified in a man over 45 with Graves' hyperthyroidism. The chain couples TRBV14 to TRBJ1-6, with D possibly matching TRBD1 (6 bases). The sequenced sample consisted of blood. CDR3 residues: CASSQDRNREYSPLHF. CDR3 DNA sequence: TGTGCCAGCAGCCAAGATCGTAACAGGGAGTATTCACCCCTCCACTTT.